This T cell receptor beta chain comes out of a study of response to subunit inactivated influenza vaccine. TCRdb independently ran MiXCR on the RT-PCR reads; one entry per CDR3 protein. This sample has about 190,000 distinct CDR3 sequences, with under 15% found just once. After removal of 6 bases from V and 4 bases from J, the junction contained 6 bases not matched to a gene. The CDR3 consists of 16 residues. Per the germline V gene, CDR1 is ENHRY and CDR2 is SYGVKD. V and J are TRBV10-3 and TRBJ2-3; 14 bases match TRBD2. Sequenced here: CD8+ T cells sorted from PBMCs, sampled about 5 days after vaccination. This TCR came from a man in his forties or fifties who received an inactivated influenza vaccine. The CDR3 nucleotides are TGTGCCATCAGGCCGGGACTAGCGGGAGTCGCAGATACGCAGTATTTT. Translation: CAIRPGLAGVADTQYF.